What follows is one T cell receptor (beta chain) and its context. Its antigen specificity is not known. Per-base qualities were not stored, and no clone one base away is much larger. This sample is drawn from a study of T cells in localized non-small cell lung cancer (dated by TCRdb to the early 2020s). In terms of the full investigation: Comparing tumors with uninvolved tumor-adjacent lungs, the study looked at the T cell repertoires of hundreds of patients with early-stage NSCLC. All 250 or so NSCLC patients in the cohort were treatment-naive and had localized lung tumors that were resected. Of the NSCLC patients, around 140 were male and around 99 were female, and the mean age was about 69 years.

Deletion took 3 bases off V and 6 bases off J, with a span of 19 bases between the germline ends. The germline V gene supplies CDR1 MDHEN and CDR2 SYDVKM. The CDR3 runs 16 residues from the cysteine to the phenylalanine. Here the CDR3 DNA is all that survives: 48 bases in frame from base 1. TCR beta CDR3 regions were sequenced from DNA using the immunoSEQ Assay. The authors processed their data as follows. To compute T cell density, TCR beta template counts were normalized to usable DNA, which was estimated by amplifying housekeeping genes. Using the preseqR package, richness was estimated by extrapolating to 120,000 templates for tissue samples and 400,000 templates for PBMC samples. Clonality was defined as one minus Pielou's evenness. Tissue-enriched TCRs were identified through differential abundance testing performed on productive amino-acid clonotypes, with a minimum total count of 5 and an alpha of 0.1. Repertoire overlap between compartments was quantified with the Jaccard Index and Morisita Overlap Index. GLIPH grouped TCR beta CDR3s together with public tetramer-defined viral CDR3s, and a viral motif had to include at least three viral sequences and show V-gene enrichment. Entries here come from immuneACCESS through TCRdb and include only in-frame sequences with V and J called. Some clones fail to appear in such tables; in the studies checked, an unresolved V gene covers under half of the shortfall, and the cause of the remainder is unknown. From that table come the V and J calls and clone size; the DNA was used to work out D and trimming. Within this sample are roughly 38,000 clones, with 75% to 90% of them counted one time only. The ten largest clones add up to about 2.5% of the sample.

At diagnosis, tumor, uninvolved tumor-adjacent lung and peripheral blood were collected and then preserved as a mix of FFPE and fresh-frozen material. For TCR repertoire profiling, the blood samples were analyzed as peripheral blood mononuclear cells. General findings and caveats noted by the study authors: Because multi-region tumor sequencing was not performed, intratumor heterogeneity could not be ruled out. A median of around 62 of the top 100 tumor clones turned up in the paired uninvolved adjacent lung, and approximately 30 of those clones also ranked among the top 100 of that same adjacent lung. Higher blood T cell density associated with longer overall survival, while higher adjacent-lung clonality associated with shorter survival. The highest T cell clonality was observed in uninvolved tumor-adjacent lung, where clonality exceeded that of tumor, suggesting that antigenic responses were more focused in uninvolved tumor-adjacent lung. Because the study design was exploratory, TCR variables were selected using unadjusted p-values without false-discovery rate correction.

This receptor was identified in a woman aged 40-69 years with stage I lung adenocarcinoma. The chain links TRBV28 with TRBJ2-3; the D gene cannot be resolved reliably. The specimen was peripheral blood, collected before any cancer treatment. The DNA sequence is TGTGCCAGCAGTTTTAATCTCGAGGTTCTAAATGATACGCAGTATTTT. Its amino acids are CASSFNLEVLNDTQYF.